This TCR beta chain was documented in a study of blood T cell repertoires in COVID-19. The CDR3 runs 13 residues. Germline V gene sequence: CDR1 GTSNPN, CDR2 SVGIG (reference sequence). Deletions cut 1 base from V and 3 bases from J, with 10 bases between. Data came from immunoSEQ multiplex PCR; TCRdb stores just in-frame clones and leaves some out. This table has 95,000 to 150,000 clones, 70% to 80% appearing once. The TCR was taken from a human donor in a cohort sampled during active COVID-19. The rearrangement links TRBV30 to TRBJ2-7; TRBD2 might be the D (7 bases). The sequenced sample consisted of peripheral blood. This CDR3 is CAWSGGGLYEQYF. CDR3 nucleotide sequence: TGTGCCTGGAGTGGGGGGGGGCTCTACGAGCAGTACTTC.